These T cell receptor beta chains were read from a single sample in a study of shared clonotypes between healthy human individuals. TCRdb's copy holds only in-frame clones and misses some; the assay was immunoSEQ multiplex PCR. Of hundreds of thousands of clones in the sample, 87% are singletons; the top ten hold about a sixth. Source material: memory CD8+ T cells sorted from blood. The receptors were gathered from a man aged 18 to 30 in good health. Both conserved end residues are part of each CDR3. D genes are given only for firm matches. Clone size is shown for a subset of rows, as once, few, many or a class of expanded clone.

V gene	clone size	D gene	J gene	CDR3 protein	CDR3 DNA
TRBV7-6	NA	NA	TRBJ2-7	CASSLVFPGTDYEQYF	TGTGCCAGCAGCTTAGTGTTCCCCGGGACCGACTACGAGCAGTACTTC
TRBV4-1	NA	NA	TRBJ2-1	CASSHNPSLTAYNEQFF	TGCGCCAGCAGCCATAACCCGAGCCTAACCGCTTACAATGAGCAGTTCTTC
TRBV7-9	NA	TRBD1	TRBJ2-7	CASSLDPGTGAYEQYF	TGTGCCAGCAGCTTAGACCCCGGGACAGGGGCCTACGAGCAGTACTTC
TRBV7-9	NA	TRBD2	TRBJ2-2	CASSPAGGRTGELFF	TGTGCCAGCTCCCCAGCGGGGGGGCGGACCGGGGAGCTGTTTTTT
TRBV5-8	NA	NA	TRBJ2-7	CASSLQDSYEQYF	TGTGCCAGCAGCTTACAGGACTCCTACGAGCAGTACTTC
TRBV27	NA	TRBD1	TRBJ2-7	CASSPGQGPSYEQYF	TGTGCCAGCAGTCCGGGACAGGGGCCCTCCTACGAGCAGTACTTC
TRBV27	NA	NA	TRBJ2-7	CASSAQGPRGEQYF	TGTGCCAGCAGTGCACAGGGTCCTCGGGGGGAGCAGTACTTC
TRBV13	NA	NA	TRBJ2-7	CASSSGTGSYEQYF	TGTGCCAGCAGCTCGGGGACCGGCTCCTACGAGCAGTACTTC
TRBV19	NA	NA	TRBJ2-2	CASSIMGGYTGELFF	TGTGCCAGTAGTATTATGGGGGGCTACACCGGGGAGCTGTTTTTT
TRBV27	once	NA	TRBJ2-7	CASSYQRTYEQYF	TGTGCCAGCAGTTATCAGAGAACCTACGAGCAGTACTTC
TRBV4-2	NA	NA	TRBJ2-7	CASSQVLPYEQYF	TGTGCCAGCAGCCAAGTATTACCCTACGAGCAGTACTTC
TRBV30	NA	NA	TRBJ1-6	CAWSVLVRRNSPLHF	TGTGCCTGGAGTGTCTTGGTTCGTAGGAATTCACCCCTCCACTTT
TRBV5-1	NA	NA	TRBJ2-7	CASSGGTVMPYEQYF	TGCGCCAGCAGCGGGGGGACAGTCATGCCCTACGAGCAGTACTTC
TRBV4-3	NA	NA	TRBJ2-1	CASSQEWGSEQFF	TGCGCCAGCAGCCAAGAATGGGGGTCTGAGCAGTTCTTC
TRBV7-9	NA	TRBD2	TRBJ2-2	CASSPLKREGQTGELFF	TGTGCCAGCAGCCCCCTAAAGCGGGAGGGCCAGACCGGGGAGCTGTTTTTT
TRBV30	NA	TRBD1	TRBJ1-6	CAWKTGQVDNSPLHF	TGTGCCTGGAAAACAGGACAGGTGGATAATTCACCCCTCCACTTT
TRBV7-8	once	NA	TRBJ2-5	CASKLPGAWETQYF	TGTGCCAGTAAGCTCCCAGGGGCGTGGGAGACCCAGTACTTC
TRBV4-1	NA	NA	TRBJ2-5	CASSQDREETQYF	TGCGCCAGCAGCCAAGATCGCGAGGAGACCCAGTACTTC
TRBV7-6	NA	NA	TRBJ1-1	CASSALGGETEAFF	TGTGCCAGCAGCGCCCTGGGGGGTGAGACTGAAGCTTTCTTT
TRBV4-1	NA	TRBD1	TRBJ2-5	CASSQDRDRGQETQYF	TGCGCCAGCAGCCAAGATCGGGACAGGGGCCAAGAGACCCAGTACTTC
TRBV19	NA	NA	TRBJ1-5	CASSWSSNQPQHF	TGTGCCAGTAGTTGGAGTAGCAATCAGCCCCAGCATTTT
TRBV6-1	NA	TRBD2	TRBJ2-1	CASSEGSLAGYNEQFF	TGTGCCAGCAGTGAAGGAAGTCTAGCGGGTTACAATGAGCAGTTCTTC
TRBV6-5	NA	TRBD1	TRBJ2-7	CASSYSSGTAYEQYF	TGTGCCAGCAGTTACTCGTCAGGGACAGCCTACGAGCAGTACTTC
TRBV6-5	NA	NA	TRBJ2-7	CASSSMTYEQYF	TGTGCCAGCAGCTCCATGACCTACGAGCAGTACTTC
TRBV29-1	few	NA	TRBJ1-2	CSVDGDPGRDYGYTF	TGCAGCGTTGATGGGGACCCAGGCAGGGACTATGGCTACACCTTC
TRBV4-1	NA	NA	TRBJ1-1	CASRNEWGNTEAFF	TGCGCCAGCAGGAACGAGTGGGGGAACACTGAAGCTTTCTTT
TRBV4-1	NA	TRBD2	TRBJ2-3	CASELAGGSTDTQYF	TGCGCTTCAGAACTAGCGGGGGGTAGTACAGATACGCAGTATTTT
TRBV5-4	NA	NA	TRBJ2-7	CASSAGVTGYEQYF	TGTGCCAGCAGCGCAGGGGTGACGGGCTACGAGCAGTACTTC
TRBV7-6	NA	TRBD1	TRBJ2-3	CASSFHRGTDTQYF	TGTGCCAGCAGCTTTCACAGGGGTACAGATACGCAGTATTTT
TRBV10-2	NA	TRBD2	TRBJ2-7	CASSEPMGTSGSYEQYF	TGCGCCAGCAGTGAGCCCATGGGGACTAGCGGTTCCTACGAGCAGTACTTC
TRBV11-1	few	NA	TRBJ2-7	CASSLGDNYEQYF	TGTGCCAGCAGCTTAGGGGACAACTACGAGCAGTACTTC
TRBV4-1	NA	NA	TRBJ1-1	CASSQRTWNTEAFF	TGCGCCAGCAGCCAGAGGACCTGGAACACTGAAGCTTTCTTT
TRBV5-1	NA	NA	TRBJ2-5	CASSLGSGNPFQETQYF	TGCGCCAGCAGCTTGGGTTCTGGGAACCCATTCCAAGAGACCCAGTACTTC
TRBV5-4	NA	TRBD2	TRBJ2-1	CASSLGTSLLQFF	TGTGCCAGCAGCTTGGGGACTAGTTTACTGCAGTTCTTC
TRBV4-3	NA	NA	TRBJ2-2	CASSQVAEGNTGELFF	TGCGCCAGCAGCCAAGTGGCGGAGGGGAACACCGGGGAGCTGTTTTTT
TRBV5-1	NA	NA	TRBJ2-3	CASSTERSGAYSTDTQYF	TGCGCCAGCAGCACGGAGAGGAGCGGAGCCTATAGCACAGATACGCAGTATTTT
TRBV13	NA	TRBD2	TRBJ2-7	CASSYWTSGIYEQYF	TGTGCCAGCAGCTATTGGACTAGCGGGATTTACGAGCAGTACTTC
TRBV27	NA	NA	TRBJ2-7	CASAAGSYEQYF	TGTGCCAGCGCTGCGGGAAGTTACGAGCAGTACTTC
TRBV7-9	many	TRBD1	TRBJ2-7	CASSPNTGGEQYF	TGTGCCAGCAGTCCAAATACAGGGGGCGAGCAGTACTTC
TRBV7-9	once	NA	TRBJ2-7	CASSLVDGSYEQYF	TGTGCCAGCAGCTTAGTCGACGGCTCCTACGAGCAGTACTTC
TRBV28	NA	NA	TRBJ1-5	CASRYKTVRYSNQPQHF	TGTGCCAGCAGATACAAGACAGTTCGATATAGCAATCAGCCCCAGCATTTT
TRBV9	NA	NA	TRBJ2-2	CASSVGGNTGELFF	TGTGCCAGCAGCGTAGGTGGAAACACCGGGGAGCTGTTTTTT
TRBV10-2	NA	NA	TRBJ2-7	CASSARVRLREQYF	TGCGCCAGCAGTGCGAGAGTCCGTTTGCGCGAGCAGTACTTC
TRBV2	NA	TRBD1	TRBJ1-2	CASTRGQGAPDGYTF	TGTGCCAGCACCCGTGGACAGGGGGCTCCCGATGGCTACACCTTC
TRBV29-1	NA	NA	TRBJ2-7	CSVWTATYEQYF	TGCAGCGTCTGGACAGCCACCTACGAGCAGTACTTC
TRBV5-4	NA	TRBD2	TRBJ2-1	CASSSWTSGRDEQFF	TGTGCCAGCAGCTCCTGGACTAGCGGGAGGGATGAGCAGTTCTTC
TRBV4-1	NA	NA	TRBJ1-5	CASSQVWFYSNQPQHF	TGCGCCAGCAGCCAAGTATGGTTCTATAGCAATCAGCCCCAGCATTTT
TRBV27	NA	NA	TRBJ2-7	CATSPRAPYEQYF	TGTGCCACGAGTCCGAGGGCCCCCTACGAGCAGTACTTC
TRBV4-1	NA	TRBD1	TRBJ1-4	CASSHGQGGEKLFF	TGCGCCAGCAGCCACGGACAGGGGGGGGAAAAACTGTTTTTT
TRBV9	NA	NA	TRBJ1-1	CASSEGGITEAFF	TGTGCCAGCAGCGAGGGGGGGATCACTGAAGCTTTCTTT
TRBV4-1	NA	TRBD1	TRBJ1-5	CASSLSGGLLLQPQHF	TGCGCCAGCAGCCTATCAGGGGGCCTGCTTCTGCAGCCCCAGCATTTT
TRBV2	NA	TRBD2	TRBJ2-1	CASSGTSENNSYNEQFF	TGTGCCAGCAGTGGGACTAGCGAAAATAACTCCTACAATGAGCAGTTCTTC
TRBV7-2	NA	TRBD2	TRBJ2-7	CASSLVAGGYEQYF	TGTGCCAGCAGCTTAGTTGCGGGAGGCTACGAGCAGTACTTC
TRBV30	NA	TRBD1	TRBJ1-1	CAWRTGGNTEAFF	TGTGCCTGGAGGACAGGGGGGAACACTGAAGCTTTCTTT
TRBV21-1	NA	NA	TRBJ2-7	CASSNGRTYEQYF	TGTGCCAGCAGCAATGGCAGGACCTACGAGCAGTACTTC
TRBV7-2	NA	NA	TRBJ1-2	CASSTTVGWNYGYTF	TGTGCCAGCAGCACTACAGTAGGATGGAACTATGGCTACACCTTC
TRBV11-3	NA	TRBD2	TRBJ2-3	CASSLTSESMTRTSTDTQYF	TGTGCCAGCAGCCTCACTAGCGAGAGCATGACAAGAACTAGCACAGATACGCAGTATTTT
TRBV9	few	NA	TRBJ1-1	CASTEKGSNTEAFF	TGTGCCAGCACCGAAAAGGGGTCTAACACTGAAGCTTTCTTT
TRBV6-5	NA	NA	TRBJ2-5	CASRGGNYWETQYF	TGTGCCTCCCGTGGGGGGAATTATTGGGAGACCCAGTACTTC